The clone carrying this T cell receptor beta chain was recorded a few times. The antigen is not known. The data originate from a study of molecular identifiers for immune sequencing clone quantification. Study outcomes and limitations: The study reportedly detected spiked Jurkat TCR RNA from one cell among about 970,000 naive cells.

Naive CD8 libraries were made from about 21,000 to 970,000 sorted cells, and they used 10%, 30% or 50% RNA. This CDR3 contains 13 residues. Germline values: CDR1 SGHDT, CDR2 YYEEEE. Trimming took 6 bases from V and 4 from J, leaving 13 bases between them. In TCRdb, the PCR reads were re-called with MiXCR into one record per CDR3 protein. The sample holds approximately 500,000 distinct CDR3 sequences; roughly 23% are singletons and the top ten take around 0.86%. V is TRBV5-6 and J is TRBJ1-1; D perhaps matches TRBD1 (6 bases). Source material: naive CD8+ T cells from blood, with Jurkat cell RNA spiked in. Indicated subset: FACS-sorted CD8+CD4-CCR7+CD45RA+ naive T cells. This receptor was obtained from a human donor in good health. Some libraries in this study had Jurkat cell RNA spiked in. The CDR3 here is CASTLGGLTEAFF. The CDR3, as DNA: TGTGCCAGCACCCTGGGGGGGCTCACTGAAGCTTTCTTT. The full variable domain, completed using reference TRBV5-6 and TRBJ1-1, is DAGVTQSPTHLIKTRGQQVTLRCSPKSGHDTVSWYQQALGQGPQFIFQYYEEEERQRGNFPDRFSGHQFPNYSSELNVNALLLGDSALYLCASTLGGLTEAFFGQGTRLTVV.